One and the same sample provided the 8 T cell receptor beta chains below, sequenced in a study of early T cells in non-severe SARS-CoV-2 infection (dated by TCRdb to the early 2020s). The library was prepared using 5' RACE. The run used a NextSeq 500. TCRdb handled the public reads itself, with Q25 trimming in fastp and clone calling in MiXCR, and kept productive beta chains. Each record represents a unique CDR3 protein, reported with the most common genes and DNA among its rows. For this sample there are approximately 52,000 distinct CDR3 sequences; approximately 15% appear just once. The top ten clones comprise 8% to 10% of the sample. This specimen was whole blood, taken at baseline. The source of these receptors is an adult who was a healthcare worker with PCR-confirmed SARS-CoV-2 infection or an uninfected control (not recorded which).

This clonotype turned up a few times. The chain's CDR3 is CASSWDRAAYNSPLHF. The CDR3 bases are TGTGCCAGCAGTTGGGACAGGGCGGCTTATAATTCACCCCTCCACTTT. V and J are TRBV27 and TRBJ1-6; 9 bases align to TRBD1. Germline CDR1 is MNHEY and CDR2 is SMNVEV (reference sequence). Trimming removed 4 bases from V and 4 bases from J; junction bases left unmatched: 5. The CDR3 covers 16 residues.

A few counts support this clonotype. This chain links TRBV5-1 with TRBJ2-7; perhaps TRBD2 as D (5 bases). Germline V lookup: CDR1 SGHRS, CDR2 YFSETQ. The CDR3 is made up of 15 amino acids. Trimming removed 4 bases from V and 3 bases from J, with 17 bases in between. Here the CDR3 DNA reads TGCGCCAGCAGCCGCCTGGGCCTAGCCGGCTACGAGCAGTACTTC. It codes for CASSRLGLAGYEQYF.

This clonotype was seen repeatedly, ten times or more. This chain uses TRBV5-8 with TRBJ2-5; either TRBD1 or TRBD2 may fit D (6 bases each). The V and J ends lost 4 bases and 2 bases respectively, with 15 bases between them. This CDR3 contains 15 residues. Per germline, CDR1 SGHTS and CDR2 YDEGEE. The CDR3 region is CASSPGRGGQETQYF. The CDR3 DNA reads TGTGCCAGCAGCCCGGGCCGAGGGGGGCAAGAGACCCAGTACTTC.

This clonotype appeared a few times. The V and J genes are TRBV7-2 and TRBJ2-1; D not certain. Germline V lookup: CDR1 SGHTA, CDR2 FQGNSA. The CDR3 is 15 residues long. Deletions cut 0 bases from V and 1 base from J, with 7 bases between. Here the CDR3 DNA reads TGTGCCAGCAGCTTAGCCCCTAGATCCTACAATGAGCAGTTCTTC. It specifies CASSLAPRSYNEQFF.

The CDR3 loop is CASSRVGGGAIGELFF. CDR3 bases: TGTGCCAGCAGCAGAGTAGGAGGGGGCGCGATCGGGGAGCTGTTTTTT. V and J are TRBV9 and TRBJ2-2, with TRBD1 as a possible D gene (7 bases). The CDR3 loop spans 16 amino acids. Between the trimmed V and J ends, which lost 4 bases and 7 bases, there was a span of 20 bases. CDR1 SGDLS and CDR2 YYNGEE come from the germline V gene.

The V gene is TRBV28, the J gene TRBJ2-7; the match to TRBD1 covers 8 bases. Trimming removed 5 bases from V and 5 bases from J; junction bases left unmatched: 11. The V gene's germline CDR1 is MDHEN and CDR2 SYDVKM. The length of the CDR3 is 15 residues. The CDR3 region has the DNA TGTGCCAGCAGTCCCCCACTGACAGGGGACGACGAGCAGTACTTC. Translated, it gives CASSPPLTGDDEQYF.

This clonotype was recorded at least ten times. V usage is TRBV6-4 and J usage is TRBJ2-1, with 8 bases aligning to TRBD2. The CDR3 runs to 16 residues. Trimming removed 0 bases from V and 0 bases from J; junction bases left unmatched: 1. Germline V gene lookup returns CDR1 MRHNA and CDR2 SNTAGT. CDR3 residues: CASSDSGTSSYNEQFF. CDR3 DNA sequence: TGTGCCAGCAGTGACTCCGGGACTAGCTCCTACAATGAGCAGTTCTTC.

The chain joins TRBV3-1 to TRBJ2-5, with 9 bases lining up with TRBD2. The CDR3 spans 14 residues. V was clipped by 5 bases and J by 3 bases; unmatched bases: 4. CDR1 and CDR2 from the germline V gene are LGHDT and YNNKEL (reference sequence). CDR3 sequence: CASSMTSGEETQYF. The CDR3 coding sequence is TGTGCCAGCAGCATGACTAGCGGAGAAGAGACCCAGTACTTC.